The present TCR beta chain was sequenced within a study of control samples from healthy donors and cancer patients. This clone was seen a few times. The CDR3 totals 12 residues. V shed 0 bases and J shed 10 bases, with 10 bases lying between them. Germline V gene data show CDR1 as SGHDT and CDR2 as YYEEEE. Some clones are missing from TCRdb's copy, which holds only in-frame ones; the method was immunoSEQ multiplex PCR. This sample carries some 74,000 clones, around nine tenths of them seen once, and the ten largest clones take 5.7%. Sequencing was carried out using blood. This rearrangement joins TRBV5-6 to TRBJ1-2, with D possibly being TRBD1 (5 bases). This clonotype originated in a woman between 45 and 65 years old in good health. CDR3 region: CASSLGTGDYTF. CDR3 sequence (DNA): TGTGCCAGCAGCTTGGGCACAGGAGACTACACCTTC.